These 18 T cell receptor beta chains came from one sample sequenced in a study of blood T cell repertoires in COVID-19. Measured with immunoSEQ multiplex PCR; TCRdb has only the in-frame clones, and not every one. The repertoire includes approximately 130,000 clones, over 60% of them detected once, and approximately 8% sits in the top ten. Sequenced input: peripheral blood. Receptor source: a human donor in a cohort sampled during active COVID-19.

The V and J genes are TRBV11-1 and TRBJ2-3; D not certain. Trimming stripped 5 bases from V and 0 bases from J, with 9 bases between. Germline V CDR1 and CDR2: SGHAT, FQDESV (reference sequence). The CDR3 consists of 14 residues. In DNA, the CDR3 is TGTGCCAGCAGCCAAGACATCAGCACAGATACGCAGTATTTT. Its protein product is CASSQDISTDTQYF.

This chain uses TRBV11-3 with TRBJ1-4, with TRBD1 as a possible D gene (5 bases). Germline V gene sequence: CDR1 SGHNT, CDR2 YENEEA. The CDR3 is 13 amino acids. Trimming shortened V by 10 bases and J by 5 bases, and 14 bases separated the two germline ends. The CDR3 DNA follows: TGTGCCACCGGGAGGGGCTCGAATGAAAAACTGTTTTTT. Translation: CATGRGSNEKLFF. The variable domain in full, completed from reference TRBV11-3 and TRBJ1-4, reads EAGVVQSPRYKIIEKKQPVAFWCNPISGHNTLYWYLQNLGQGPELLIRYENEEAVDDSQLPKDRFSAERLKGVDSTLKIQPAELGDSAVYLCATGRGSNEKLFFGSGTQLSVL.

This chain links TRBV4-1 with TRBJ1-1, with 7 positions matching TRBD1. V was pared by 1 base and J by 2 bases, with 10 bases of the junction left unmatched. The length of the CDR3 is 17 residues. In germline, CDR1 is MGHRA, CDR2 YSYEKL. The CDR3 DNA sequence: TGCGCCAGCAGCCAAGTTCAGGGACAGCTTAAAAACACTGAAGCTTTCTTT. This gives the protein CASSQVQGQLKNTEAFF.

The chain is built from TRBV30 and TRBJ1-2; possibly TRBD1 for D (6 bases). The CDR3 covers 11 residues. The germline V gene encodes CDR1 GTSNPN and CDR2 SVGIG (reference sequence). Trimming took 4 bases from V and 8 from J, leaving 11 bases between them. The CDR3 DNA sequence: TGTGCCTGGATTCAAGGGGGAGGCTACACCTTC. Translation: CAWIQGGGYTF.

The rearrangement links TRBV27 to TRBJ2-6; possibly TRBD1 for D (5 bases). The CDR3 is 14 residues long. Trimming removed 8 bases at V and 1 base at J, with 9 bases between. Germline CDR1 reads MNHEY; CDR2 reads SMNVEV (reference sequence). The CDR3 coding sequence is TGTGCCAGCCGCAGGGAATCTGGGGCCAACGTCCTGACTTTC. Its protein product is CASRRESGANVLTF.

DNA for the CDR3: TGTGCCAGCAGCTCTCTGGCAGGGGCCCCCACAGATACGCAGTATTTT. Translated: CASSSLAGAPTDTQYF. The chain carries TRBV11-3 and TRBJ2-3; maybe TRBD1 (6 bases). The CDR3 totals 16 residues. Germline V gene data show CDR1 as SGHNT and CDR2 as YENEEA. The germline V and J ends were trimmed by 4 bases and 2 bases, with 16 bases remaining between them.

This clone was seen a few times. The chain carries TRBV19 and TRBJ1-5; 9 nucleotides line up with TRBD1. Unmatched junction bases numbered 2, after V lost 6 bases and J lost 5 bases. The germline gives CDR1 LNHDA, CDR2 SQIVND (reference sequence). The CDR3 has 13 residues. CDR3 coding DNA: TGTGCCAGTAGGGGACAGGGCCATCAGCCCCAGCATTTT. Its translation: CASRGQGHQPQHF.

The CDR3 spells CASSPSDSYGYTF. For the CDR3, the DNA is TGTGCCAGCAGTCCTTCGGACAGCTATGGCTACACCTTC. The chain links TRBV6-5 to TRBJ1-2; the D gene is possibly TRBD1 (6 bases). CDR3 length: 13 residues. The germline V and J ends were trimmed by 5 bases and 4 bases, with 11 bases remaining between them. Germline V gene sequence: CDR1 MNHEY, CDR2 SVGAGI.

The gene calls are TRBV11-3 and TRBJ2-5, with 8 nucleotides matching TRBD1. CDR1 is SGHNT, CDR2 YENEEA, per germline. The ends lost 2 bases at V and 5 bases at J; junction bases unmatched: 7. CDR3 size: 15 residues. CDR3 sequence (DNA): TGTGCCAGCAGCTTAACCGGACAGGGCGTGGAGACCCAGTACTTC. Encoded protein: CASSLTGQGVETQYF.

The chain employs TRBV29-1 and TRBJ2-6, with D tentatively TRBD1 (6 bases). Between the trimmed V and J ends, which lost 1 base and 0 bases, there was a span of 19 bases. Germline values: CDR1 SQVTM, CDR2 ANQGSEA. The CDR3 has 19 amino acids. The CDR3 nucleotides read TGCAGCGTTGAAGCCCCAAAGCGTCAGGGGAACTCTGGGGCCAACGTCCTGACTTTC. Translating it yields CSVEAPKRQGNSGANVLTF.

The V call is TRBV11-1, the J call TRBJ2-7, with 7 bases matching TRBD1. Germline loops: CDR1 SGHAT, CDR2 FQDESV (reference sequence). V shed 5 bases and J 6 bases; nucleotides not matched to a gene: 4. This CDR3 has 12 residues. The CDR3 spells CASSDRVSEQYF. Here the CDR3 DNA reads TGTGCCAGCAGCGACAGGGTAAGCGAGCAGTACTTC.

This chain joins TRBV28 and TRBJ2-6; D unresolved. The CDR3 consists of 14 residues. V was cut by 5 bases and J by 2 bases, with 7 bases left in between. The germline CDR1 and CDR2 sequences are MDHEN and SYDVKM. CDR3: CASSRTTGANVLTF. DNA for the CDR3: TGTGCCAGCAGTCGAACTACTGGGGCCAACGTCCTGACTTTC. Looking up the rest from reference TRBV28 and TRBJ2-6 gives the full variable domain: DVKVTQSSRYLVKRTGEKVFLECVQDMDHENMFWYRQDPGLGLRLIYFSYDVKMKEKGDIPEGYSVSREKKERFSLILESASTNQTSMYLCASSRTTGANVLTFGAGSRLTVL.

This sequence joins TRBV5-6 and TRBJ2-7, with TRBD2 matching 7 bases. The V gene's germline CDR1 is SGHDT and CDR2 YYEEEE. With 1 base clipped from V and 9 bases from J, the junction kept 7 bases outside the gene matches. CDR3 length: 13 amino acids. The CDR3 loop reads CASSLNGREVQYF. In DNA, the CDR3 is TGTGCCAGCAGCTTGAATGGCCGGGAGGTGCAGTACTTC.

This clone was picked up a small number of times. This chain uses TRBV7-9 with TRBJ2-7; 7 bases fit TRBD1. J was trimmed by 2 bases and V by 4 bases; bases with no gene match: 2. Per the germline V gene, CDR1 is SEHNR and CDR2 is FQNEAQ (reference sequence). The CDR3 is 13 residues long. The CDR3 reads CASSWQGAYEQYF. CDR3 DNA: TGTGCCAGCAGCTGGCAGGGGGCCTACGAGCAGTACTTC.

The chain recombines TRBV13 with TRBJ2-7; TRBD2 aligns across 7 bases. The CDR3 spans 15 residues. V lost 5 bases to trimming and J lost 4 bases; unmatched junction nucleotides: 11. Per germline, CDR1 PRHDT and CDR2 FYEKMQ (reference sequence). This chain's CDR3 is CASSPPTGGEYEQYF. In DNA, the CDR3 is TGTGCCAGCAGCCCCCCTACGGGAGGCGAATACGAGCAGTACTTC. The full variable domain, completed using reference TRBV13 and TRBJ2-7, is AAGVIQSPRHLIKEKRETATLKCYPIPRHDTVYWYQQGPGQDPQFLISFYEKMQSDKGSIPDRFSAQQFSDYHSELNMSSLELGDSALYFCASSPPTGGEYEQYFGPGTRLTVT.

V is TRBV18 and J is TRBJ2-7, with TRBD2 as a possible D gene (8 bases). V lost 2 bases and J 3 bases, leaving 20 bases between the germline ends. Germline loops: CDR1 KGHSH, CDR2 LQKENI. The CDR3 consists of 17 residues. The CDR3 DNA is TGTGCCAGCTCACCAGAGGGACAGCGGGAGATTATCTACGAGCAGTACTTC. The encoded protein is CASSPEGQREIIYEQYF.

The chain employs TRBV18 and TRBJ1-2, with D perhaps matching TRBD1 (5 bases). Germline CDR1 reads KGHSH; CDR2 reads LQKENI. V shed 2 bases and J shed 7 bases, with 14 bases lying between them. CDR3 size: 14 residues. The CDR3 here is CASSPMDTAAGYTF. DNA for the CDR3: TGTGCCAGCTCACCAATGGACACCGCCGCTGGCTACACCTTC.

CDR3 nucleotide sequence: TGTGCCAGCAGTTCAGACAGGCCTTCTAGCGGGAGTTCCTACGAGCAGTACTTC. As protein: CASSSDRPSSGSSYEQYF. The gene calls are TRBV28 and TRBJ2-7; TRBD2 aligns across 10 bases. Germline V lookup: CDR1 MDHEN, CDR2 SYDVKM. Trimming took 4 bases from V and 1 from J; bases not matched to a gene: 13. This CDR3 contains 18 residues.